This TCR beta chain is drawn from a study of CD8+ T cells in alopecia areata. cDNA prepared by RNA extraction and subsequent reverse transcription served as the template for sequencing. The protocol was immunoSEQ multiplex PCR, while the TCRdb copy is restricted to in-frame clones and leaves out a portion. The repertoire holds around 29,000 clones, with roughly 58% as singletons. With regard to this clone: Its antigen is not known.

General study results and limits: Researchers report lesional scalp, most notably alopecia totalis/universalis, outstripped normal scalp in clonality.

The CDR3 is 13 amino acids. V dropped 1 base and J dropped 8 bases, with 9 bases sitting between them. Per germline, CDR1 MGHRA and CDR2 YSYEKL. Researchers took lesional scalp punch biopsies and peripheral blood from people who were alopecia areata patients. Sequencing was performed on NKG2D-high CD8+ T cells sorted from blood. The rearrangement uses TRBV4-1 and TRBJ2-1, with TRBD2 as a possible D gene (5 bases). The origin of this receptor is a human donor with alopecia areata. The CDR3 sequence: CASSQGGRHEQFF. The CDR3 DNA follows: TGCGCCAGCAGCCAAGGAGGGCGGCATGAGCAGTTCTTC.